This TCR beta chain was sequenced during a study of T cell responses to AZD1222 COVID-19 vaccine. Regarding the study as a whole: Spike-specific TCR depth and breadth grew after two AZD1222 doses. Seropositive AZD1222 recipients at baseline numbered only 6 or 7. Reportedly, close to half of spike-specific TCRs are directed against unmutated variant regions. Donors were chiefly white British, with a greater number of females, and clonal diversity was perhaps underestimated.

From germline, CDR1 is MNHNS and CDR2 SASEGT. The CDR3 loop spans 16 amino acids. The V end lost 0 bases, the J end lost 6 bases, and 17 bases lay between the germline ends. The data were produced by immunoSEQ multiplex PCR, yet TCRdb's version contains in-frame clones alone and is incomplete. The sample records roughly 180,000 clones, 90% to 95% being singletons. This clone is medium-sized within its sample. The target antigen is unknown. The sequence was obtained from an adult who received the AZD1222 COVID-19 vaccine. The specimen comprised peripheral blood, sampled 28 days after the second AZD1222 dose. J is TRBJ1-2 and V is TRBV6-1, with D possibly being TRBD1 (5 bases). CDR3 loop: CASSEAGLSSGHGYTF. As DNA, the CDR3 is TGTGCCAGCAGTGAAGCGGGACTGTCGTCGGGGCATGGCTACACCTTC.